Here is one TCR beta chain with its context. What it recognizes is unknown. This record belongs to a study of blood T cells in healthy people across ages. Findings and limits, study-wide: Diversity was higher, and naive CD4+ cells more numerous, in long-lived donors than in aged donors.

The CDR3 totals 17 residues. Germline V gives CDR1 SGHRS, CDR2 YFSETQ. Trimming at V came to 3 bases and at J to 5 bases, leaving 11 bases not matched to a gene. Every sample yielded at least 6 million isolated PBMCs. A second about 7 to 11 cycle PCR used barcoded and J-beta primers. MiXCR was run by TCRdb on the 5' RACE reads, yielding one entry per CDR3 protein. The data hold over a million distinct CDR3 sequences, with around 55% observed a single time. Sequences were obtained from blood. The chain links TRBV5-1 to TRBJ2-1; TRBD1 matches at 10 bases. This TCR was recovered from a man in his late teens or twenties in good health. The DNA for the CDR3 is TGCGCCAGCAGCTGGATGGTCGGACAGGGGGTAAACAATGAGCAGTTCTTC. This sequence encodes CASSWMVGQGVNNEQFF.